This T cell receptor beta chain comes out of a study of control samples from healthy donors and cancer patients. TCRdb's table, derived via immunoSEQ multiplex PCR, lists solely in-frame clones and lacks some. The sample has some 130,000 clones, about 95% seen once. The material sequenced was blood. This receptor was identified in a man aged 25-45 years in good health.

The CDR3 loop reads CAISPIDRGIRYGYTF. The CDR3 region has the DNA TGTGCCATCAGCCCGATCGACAGGGGGATTCGGTATGGCTACACCTTC. This chain joins TRBV10-3 and TRBJ1-2; 9 bases agree with TRBD1. With 6 bases clipped from V and 5 bases from J, the junction kept 13 bases outside the gene matches. Germline V gene sequence: CDR1 ENHRY, CDR2 SYGVKD. The CDR3 runs 16 residues.